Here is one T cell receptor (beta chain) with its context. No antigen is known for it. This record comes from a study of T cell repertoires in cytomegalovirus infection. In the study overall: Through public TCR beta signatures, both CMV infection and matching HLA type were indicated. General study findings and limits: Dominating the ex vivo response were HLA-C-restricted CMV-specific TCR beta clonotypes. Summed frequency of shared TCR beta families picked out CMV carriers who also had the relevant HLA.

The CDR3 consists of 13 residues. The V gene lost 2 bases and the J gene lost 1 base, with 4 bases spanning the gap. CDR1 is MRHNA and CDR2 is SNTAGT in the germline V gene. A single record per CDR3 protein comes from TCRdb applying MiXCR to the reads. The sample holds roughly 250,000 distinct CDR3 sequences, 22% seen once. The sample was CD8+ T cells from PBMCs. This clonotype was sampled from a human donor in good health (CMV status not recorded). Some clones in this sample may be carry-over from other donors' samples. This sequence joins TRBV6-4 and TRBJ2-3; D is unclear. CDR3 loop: CASSDQGTDTQYF. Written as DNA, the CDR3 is TGTGCCAGCAGTGACCAGGGCACAGATACGCAGTATTTT.